These T cell receptor beta chains were read from a single sample in a study of OX40 agonist ivuxolimab in advanced cancers. Using immunoSEQ multiplex PCR, the repertoire was profiled, and TCRdb retains in-frame clones only, with some absent. The repertoire has 20,000 to 30,000 clones, 83% of them found once; the top ten carry more than 6.5%. The input for sequencing was CD4+ or CD8+ T cells sorted from blood, taken in a trial of the OX40 agonist ivuxolimab. The receptors here all came from an adult with an advanced solid tumor such as melanoma, head and neck, liver or kidney cancer. CDR3s include the opening cysteine and the closing phenylalanine or tryptophan. D genes are given only for firm matches. Not all rows give a size; the values are once, few, many and, for expanded clones, a class.

TRBV2	TRBJ1-5	medium-sized	-	CASSASGFRSNQPQHF	TGTGCCAGCAGTGCTTCAGGGTTCCGTAGCAATCAGCCCCAGCATTTT
TRBV21-1	TRBJ2-7	-	-	CASSTRDRSSYEQYF	TGTGCCAGCAGCACAAGGGACAGGTCCTCCTACGAGCAGTACTTC
TRBV19	TRBJ1-1	-	-	CASSGFGPGTEAFF	TGTGCCAGTAGTGGATTCGGACCCGGCACTGAAGCTTTCTTT
TRBV25-1	TRBJ2-5	-	TRBD1	CATGWGTGETQYF	TGTGCCACGGGGTGGGGGACAGGAGAGACCCAGTACTTC
TRBV6-1	TRBJ2-7	-	TRBD2	CASRAGVYEQYF	TGTGCCAGCAGAGCGGGAGTCTACGAGCAGTACTTC
TRBV5-1	TRBJ1-2	few	-	CASSPGRQLANYGYTF	TGCGCCAGCAGCCCTGGTCGTCAGCTAGCTAACTATGGCTACACCTTC
TRBV6-1	TRBJ2-2	-	TRBD2	CASSATSGGSGTGELFF	TGTGCCAGCAGTGCGACCAGCGGGGGGAGTGGCACCGGGGAGCTGTTTTTT
TRBV5-1	TRBJ2-7	-	-	CASSHRLGTWRYEQYF	TGCGCCAGCAGCCATAGGTTAGGGACGTGGCGGTACGAGCAGTACTTC
TRBV5-5	TRBJ1-1	-	-	CASSFGQNEAFF	TGTGCCAGCAGCTTCGGACAGAATGAAGCTTTCTTT
TRBV5-6	TRBJ2-4	-	-	CASSGGQRKNIQYF	TGTGCCAGCAGCGGTGGACAGCGAAAAAACATTCAGTACTTC
TRBV4-1	TRBJ1-1	-	-	CASSPQGTTEAFF	TGCGCCAGCAGCCCGCAGGGTACCACTGAAGCTTTCTTT
TRBV7-9	TRBJ1-1	-	-	CAWEATNSLNTEAFF	TGTGCCTGGGAGGCCACCAATTCCCTGAACACTGAAGCTTTCTTT